This is a list of T cell receptor beta chains from one sample in a study of blood T cell repertoires in COVID-19. Libraries were prepared by immunoSEQ multiplex PCR; TCRdb keeps only in-frame clonotypes and omits some of them. The sample carries under 350,000 clones, over 85% recorded once. Sequencing used peripheral blood. Receptors originate from a woman younger than 45 with COVID-19, enrolled during active disease. Each CDR3 is given with its conserved first and last residue. A D gene is named only where the DNA matches it firmly. For some rows the clone size is stated as once, few or many, or as a class when expanded; others skip it.

d_gene | j_gene | v_gene | abundance | CDR3aa | CDR3nt
TRBD1 | TRBJ1-6 | TRBV19 | few | CASSRDRGNSPLHF | TGTGCCAGTAGCCGGGACAGGGGTAATTCACCCCTCCACTTT
TRBD1 | TRBJ1-2 | TRBV19 | - | CASSIGQGAGYGYTF | TGTGCCAGTAGTATCGGCCAGGGGGCCGGCTATGGCTACACCTTC
- | TRBJ1-2 | TRBV6-5 | - | CASTLGGFRLGYTF | TGTGCCAGCACTCTAGGAGGTTTCCGACTTGGCTACACCTTC
TRBD2 | TRBJ2-3 | TRBV14 | - | CASSQEGAGGKTDTQYF | TGTGCCAGCAGCCAAGAAGGAGCGGGGGGTAAGACAGATACGCAGTATTTT
- | TRBJ2-1 | TRBV28 | - | CASSFEGDTSSYNEQFF | TGTGCCAGCAGTTTCGAGGGGGACACAAGCTCCTACAATGAGCAGTTCTTC
- | TRBJ1-1 | TRBV18 | - | CASSKAGLRRVGTEAFF | TGTGCCAGCTCAAAAGCGGGGCTGAGGAGAGTGGGGACTGAAGCTTTCTTT
TRBD1 | TRBJ1-1 | TRBV7-8 | - | CASSPRFGTGGTEAFF | TGTGCCAGCAGCCCCCGATTCGGGACAGGGGGTACTGAAGCTTTCTTT
- | TRBJ1-1 | TRBV5-4 | - | CASSPGRPENTEAFF | TGTGCCAGCAGCCCTGGGAGGCCGGAGAACACTGAAGCTTTCTTT
- | TRBJ2-6 | TRBV5-5 | once | CASSLPSLSGANVLTF | TGTGCCAGCAGCTTGCCGAGCCTCTCTGGGGCCAACGTCCTGACTTTC
TRBD1 | TRBJ1-5 | TRBV5-8 | - | CASSGLLGQVNQPQHF | TGTGCCAGCAGCGGACTTTTGGGACAGGTCAATCAGCCCCAGCATTTT
- | TRBJ2-1 | TRBV19 | - | CASSIGEQYNEQFF | TGTGCCAGTAGTATCGGGGAACAGTACAATGAGCAGTTCTTC
TRBD1 | TRBJ1-2 | TRBV5-4 | - | CASSFTGAGRGYTF | TGTGCCAGCAGCTTTACAGGGGCGGGTCGGGGCTACACCTTC
- | TRBJ1-2 | TRBV18 | - | CASSVQNYGYTF | TGTGCCAGCTCAGTCCAGAACTATGGCTACACCTTC
TRBD1 | TRBJ1-3 | TRBV10-3 | - | CATGTGNTIYF | TGTGCGACAGGGACTGGAAACACCATATATTTT
TRBD2 | TRBJ2-1 | TRBV2 | - | CASSEIPRLAGDNNEQFF | TGTGCCAGCAGTGAAATCCCCCGGCTAGCGGGGGACAACAATGAGCAGTTCTTC
TRBD1 | TRBJ1-4 | TRBV10-3 | - | CAISGQGREKLFF | TGTGCCATCTCGGGACAGGGCCGCGAAAAACTGTTTTTT
TRBD2 | TRBJ2-3 | TRBV7-2 | - | CASSTQAGTSTDTQYF | TGTGCCAGCAGCACCCAAGCGGGGACTAGCACAGATACGCAGTATTTT
- | TRBJ2-7 | TRBV11-3 | - | CASSLHWGAYEQYF | TGTGCCAGCAGCCTACATTGGGGGGCCTACGAGCAGTACTTC
- | TRBJ2-3 | TRBV3-1/TRBV3-2 | - | CASSQGGADTQYF | TGTGCCAGCAGCCAAGGGGGCGCTGATACGCAGTATTTT
- | TRBJ2-7 | TRBV7-9 | few | CASSPDPREQYF | TGTGCCAGCAGCCCTGATCCGCGCGAGCAGTACTTC
- | TRBJ1-2 | TRBV24-1 | - | CATSSGRGNLYGYTF | TGTGCCACCAGTTCAGGGCGGGGAAACCTCTATGGCTACACCTTC
TRBD1 | TRBJ1-6 | TRBV7-9 | - | CASSFSDRANSPLHF | TGTGCCAGCAGCTTCTCCGACAGGGCCAATTCACCCCTCCACTTT
TRBD2 | TRBJ2-3 | TRBV6-6 | once | CASSRLAGGPFGDTQYF | TGTGCCAGCAGTCGACTAGCGGGGGGGCCTTTCGGAGATACGCAGTATTTT
TRBD1 | TRBJ1-5 | TRBV7-9 | - | CASSLTGQGGNQPQHF | TGTGCCAGCAGCTTGACCGGACAGGGGGGAAATCAGCCCCAGCATTTT
- | TRBJ1-5 | TRBV5-1 | - | CASSPRGGAQPQHF | TGCGCCAGCAGCCCAAGGGGGGGGGCCCAGCCCCAGCATTTT
- | TRBJ1-5 | TRBV6-5 | - | CASSWGPGNQPQHF | TGTGCCAGCAGTTGGGGTCCAGGGAATCAGCCCCAGCATTTT
TRBD1 | TRBJ1-5 | TRBV7-9 | - | CASSSGQGVNSEPQHF | TGTGCCAGCAGCTCAGGACAGGGGGTAAACAGCGAGCCCCAGCATTTT
TRBD2 | TRBJ2-1 | TRBV30 | - | CASTSGGHLKNEQFF | TGTGCCTCGACTAGCGGGGGCCACCTCAAGAATGAGCAGTTCTTC
- | TRBJ1-4 | TRBV28 | few | CASSLTGAKKLFF | TGTGCCAGCAGTTTGACAGGCGCCAAAAAACTGTTTTTT
- | TRBJ1-2 | TRBV19 | - | CATENAGEGYTF | TGTGCCACCGAAAATGCGGGGGAAGGCTACACCTTC
- | TRBJ2-3 | TRBV9 | - | CASSVVAPDTQYF | TGTGCCAGCAGCGTAGTAGCCCCAGATACGCAGTATTTT
TRBD1 | TRBJ1-2 | TRBV24-1 | - | CATITGASYGYTF | TGTGCCACCATTACAGGGGCGAGCTATGGCTACACCTTC
TRBD2 | TRBJ2-3 | TRBV12-3/TRBV12-4 | - | CASSSSGADTQYF | TGTGCCAGCAGTAGTAGCGGGGCCGATACGCAGTATTTT
- | TRBJ1-2 | TRBV7-9 | - | CASSYTLEQKVGGYTF | TGTGCCAGCAGCTATACCCTGGAACAGAAAGTAGGTGGCTACACCTTC
- | TRBJ1-1 | TRBV2 | - | CGSTGGTEAFF | TGTGGATCCACCGGGGGGACTGAAGCTTTCTTT
TRBD1 | TRBJ2-5 | TRBV9 | - | CASSEQGLKETQYF | TGTGCCAGCAGCGAACAGGGGTTGAAAGAGACCCAGTACTTC
- | TRBJ2-1 | TRBV11-3 | - | CASSLDWGGSSYNEQFF | TGTGCCAGCAGCTTAGATTGGGGTGGGAGCTCCTACAATGAGCAGTTCTTC
TRBD2 | TRBJ2-3 | TRBV2 | - | CASSEDSGGTGDTQYF | TGTGCCAGCAGTGAGGATAGCGGGGGCACGGGGGATACGCAGTATTTT
TRBD1 | TRBJ1-6 | TRBV7-8 | once | CASSLATGGSYNSPLHF | TGTGCCAGCAGCCTAGCGACAGGGGGCTCCTATAATTCACCCCTCCACTTT
TRBD1 | TRBJ1-6 | TRBV5-1 | - | CASSLGGQGNSPLHF | TGCGCCAGCAGCTTGGGGGGACAGGGTAATTCACCCCTCCACTTT
TRBD2 | TRBJ2-5 | TRBV11-1 | once | CASSLATGTSGDVQETQYF | TGTGCCAGCAGCTTAGCGACCGGGACTAGCGGGGACGTTCAAGAGACCCAGTACTTC
- | TRBJ1-4 | TRBV18 | - | CASSPPSLEEKLFF | TGTGCCAGCTCACCCCCTAGTCTCGAAGAAAAACTGTTTTTT
- | TRBJ2-3 | TRBV19 | - | CASSIASTDTQYF | TGTGCCAGTAGTATAGCGAGCACAGATACGCAGTATTTT
TRBD2 | TRBJ2-7 | TRBV19 | - | CASSTSGYEQYF | TGTGCCAGTAGCACTAGCGGCTACGAGCAGTACTTC
- | TRBJ2-1 | TRBV28 | - | CACKGREQFF | TGTGCCTGTAAAGGGAGAGAGCAGTTCTTC
- | TRBJ1-2 | TRBV5-1 | - | CASSVTGSFGGYTF | TGCGCCAGCAGCGTGACAGGCTCGTTTGGTGGCTACACCTTC
- | TRBJ2-1 | TRBV27 | - | CASSSQNRVGSYNEQFF | TGTGCCAGCAGTTCCCAGAACAGGGTGGGTAGCTACAATGAGCAGTTCTTC
TRBD2 | TRBJ2-1 | TRBV9 | - | CASSVSLLAGVNEQFF | TGTGCCAGCAGCGTGAGTCTGCTAGCGGGGGTCAATGAGCAGTTCTTC
- | TRBJ2-1 | TRBV7-9 | - | CASGREGHPLTNEQFF | TGTGCCAGCGGACGAGAAGGACATCCTCTTACGAATGAGCAGTTCTTC
TRBD2 | TRBJ2-3 | TRBV7-9 | - | CASSTTGTSGGPRYITDTQYF | TGTGCCAGCAGCACCACGGGGACTAGCGGGGGGCCACGCTACATCACAGATACGCAGTATTTT
- | TRBJ2-5 | TRBV7-2 | - | CASSLAGTRETQYF | TGTGCCAGCAGCCTCGCAGGCACCCGGGAGACCCAGTACTTC
- | TRBJ1-3 | TRBV27 | - | CASSPTGSGGNTIYF | TGTGCCAGCAGTCCCACAGGGTCCGGGGGAAACACCATATATTTT
TRBD1 | TRBJ1-3 | TRBV30 | once | CAWGQGIGNTIYF | TGTGCCTGGGGACAGGGAATTGGAAACACCATATATTTT
- | TRBJ2-3 | TRBV19 | - | CASRPGTSTDTQYF | TGTGCCAGTAGACCCGGGACTAGCACAGATACGCAGTATTTT
- | TRBJ1-5 | TRBV6-5 | - | CASSYGGINQPQHF | TGTGCCAGCAGTTACGGGGGCATTAATCAGCCCCAGCATTTT
- | TRBJ1-4 | TRBV6-6 | - | CASSTPGRTNEKLFF | TGTGCCAGCAGTACCCCGGGGAGAACTAATGAAAAACTGTTTTTT
TRBD1 | TRBJ1-5 | TRBV4-2 | - | CASSQGSTGVFHQPQHF | TGTGCCAGCAGCCAGGGATCGACAGGGGTATTTCATCAGCCCCAGCATTTT